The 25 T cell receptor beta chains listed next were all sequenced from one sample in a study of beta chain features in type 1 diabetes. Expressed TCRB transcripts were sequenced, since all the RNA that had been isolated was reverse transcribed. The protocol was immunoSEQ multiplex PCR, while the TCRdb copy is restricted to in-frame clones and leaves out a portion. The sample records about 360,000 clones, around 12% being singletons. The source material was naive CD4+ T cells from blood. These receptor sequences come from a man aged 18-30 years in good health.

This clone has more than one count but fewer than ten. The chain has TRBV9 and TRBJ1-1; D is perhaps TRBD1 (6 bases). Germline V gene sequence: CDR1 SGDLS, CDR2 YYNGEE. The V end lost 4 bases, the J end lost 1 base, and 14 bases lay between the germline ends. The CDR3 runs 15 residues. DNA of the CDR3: TGTGCCAGCAGCTCCTCCGGACAGTGGAACACTGAAGCTTTCTTT. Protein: CASSSSGQWNTEAFF.

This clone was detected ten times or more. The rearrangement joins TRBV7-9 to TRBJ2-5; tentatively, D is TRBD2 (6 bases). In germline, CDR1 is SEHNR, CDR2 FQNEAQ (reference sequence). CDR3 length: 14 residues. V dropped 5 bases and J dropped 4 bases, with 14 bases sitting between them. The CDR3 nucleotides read TGTGCCAGCAGCCGACTAACGGGACTAGAGACCCAGTACTTC. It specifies CASSRLTGLETQYF.

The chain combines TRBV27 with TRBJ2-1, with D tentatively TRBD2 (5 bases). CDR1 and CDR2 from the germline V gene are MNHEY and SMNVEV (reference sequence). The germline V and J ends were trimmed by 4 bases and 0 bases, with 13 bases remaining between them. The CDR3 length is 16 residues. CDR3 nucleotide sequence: TGTGCCAGCAGTTCACTACTGGGGAGCTCCTACAATGAGCAGTTCTTC. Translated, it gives CASSSLLGSSYNEQFF.

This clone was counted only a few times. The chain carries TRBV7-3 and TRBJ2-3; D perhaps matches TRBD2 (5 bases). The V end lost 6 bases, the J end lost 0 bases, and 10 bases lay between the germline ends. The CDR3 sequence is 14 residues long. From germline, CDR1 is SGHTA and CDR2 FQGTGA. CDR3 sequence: CASRGGPSTDTQYF. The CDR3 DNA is TGTGCCAGCAGGGGCGGGCCTAGCACAGATACGCAGTATTTT. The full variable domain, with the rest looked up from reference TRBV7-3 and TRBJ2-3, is GAGVSQTPSNKVTEKGKYVELRCDPISGHTALYWYRQSLGQGPEFLIYFQGTGAADDSGLPNDRFFAVRPEGSVSTLKIQRTERGDSAVYLCASRGGPSTDTQYFGPGTRLTVL.

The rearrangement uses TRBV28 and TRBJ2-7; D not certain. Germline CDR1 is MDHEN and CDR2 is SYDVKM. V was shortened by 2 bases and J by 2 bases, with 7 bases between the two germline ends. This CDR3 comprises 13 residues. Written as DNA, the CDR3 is TGTGCCAGCAGTTTAGCAACTACCTACGAGCAGTACTTC. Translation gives CASSLATTYEQYF.

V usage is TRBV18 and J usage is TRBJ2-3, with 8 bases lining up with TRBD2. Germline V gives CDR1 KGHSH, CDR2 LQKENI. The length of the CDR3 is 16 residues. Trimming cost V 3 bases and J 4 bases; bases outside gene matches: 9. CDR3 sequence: CASSPTLTGGADTQYF. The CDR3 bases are TGTGCCAGCTCACCCACCCTGACGGGAGGGGCAGATACGCAGTATTTT.

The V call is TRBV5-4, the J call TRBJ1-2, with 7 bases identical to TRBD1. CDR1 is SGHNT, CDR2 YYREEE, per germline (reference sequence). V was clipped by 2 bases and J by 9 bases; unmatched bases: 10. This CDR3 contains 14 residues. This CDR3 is CASSFYLDRYRYTF. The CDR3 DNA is TGTGCCAGCAGCTTCTATCTGGACAGGTATCGCTACACCTTC.

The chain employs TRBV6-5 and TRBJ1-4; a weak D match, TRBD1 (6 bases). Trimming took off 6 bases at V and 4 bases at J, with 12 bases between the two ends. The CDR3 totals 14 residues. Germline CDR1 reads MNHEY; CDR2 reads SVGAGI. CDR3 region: CASRGIQGNEKLFF. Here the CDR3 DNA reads TGTGCCAGCAGGGGGATACAGGGTAATGAAAAACTGTTTTTT.

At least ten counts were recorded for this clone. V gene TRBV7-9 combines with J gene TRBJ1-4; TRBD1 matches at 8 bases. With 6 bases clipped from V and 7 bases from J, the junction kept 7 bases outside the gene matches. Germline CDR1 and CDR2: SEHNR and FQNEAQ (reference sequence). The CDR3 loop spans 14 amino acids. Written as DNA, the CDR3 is TGTGCCAGCAGTCGAGGACAGGGCGGTGAAAAACTGTTTTTT. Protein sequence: CASSRGQGGEKLFF.

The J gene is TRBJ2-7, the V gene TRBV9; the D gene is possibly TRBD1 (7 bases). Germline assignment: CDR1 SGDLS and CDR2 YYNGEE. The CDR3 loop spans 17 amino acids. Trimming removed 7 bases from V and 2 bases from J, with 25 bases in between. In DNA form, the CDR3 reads TGTGCCAGCCAGGCAGGGGGGTTTGAGTGGGGACCCTACGAGCAGTACTTC. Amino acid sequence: CASQAGGFEWGPYEQYF.

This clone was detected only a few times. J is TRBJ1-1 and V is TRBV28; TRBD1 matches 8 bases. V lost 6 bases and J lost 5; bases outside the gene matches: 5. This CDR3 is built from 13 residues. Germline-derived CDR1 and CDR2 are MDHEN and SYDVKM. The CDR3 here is CASREGQATEAFF. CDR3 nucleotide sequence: TGTGCCAGCAGGGAGGGACAGGCTACTGAAGCTTTCTTT.

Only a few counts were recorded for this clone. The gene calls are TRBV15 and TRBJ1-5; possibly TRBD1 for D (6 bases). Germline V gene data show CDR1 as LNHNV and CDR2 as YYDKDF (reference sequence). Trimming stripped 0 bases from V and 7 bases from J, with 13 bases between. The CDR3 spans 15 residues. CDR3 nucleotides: TGTGCCACCAGCAGAGACCCGACAGGCGAACAGCCCCAGCATTTT. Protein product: CATSRDPTGEQPQHF.

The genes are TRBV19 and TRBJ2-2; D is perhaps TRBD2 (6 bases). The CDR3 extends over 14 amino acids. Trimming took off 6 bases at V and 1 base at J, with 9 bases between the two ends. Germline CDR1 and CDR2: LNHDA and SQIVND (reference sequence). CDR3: CASRTSLNTGELFF. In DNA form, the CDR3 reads TGTGCCAGTAGAACTAGCCTGAACACCGGGGAGCTGTTTTTT.

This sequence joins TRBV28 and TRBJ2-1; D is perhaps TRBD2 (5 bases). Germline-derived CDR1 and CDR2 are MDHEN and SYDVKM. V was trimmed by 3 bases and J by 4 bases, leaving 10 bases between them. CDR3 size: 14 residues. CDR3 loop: CASSFVGGYNEQFF. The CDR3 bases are TGTGCCAGCAGTTTTGTCGGCGGGTACAATGAGCAGTTCTTC.

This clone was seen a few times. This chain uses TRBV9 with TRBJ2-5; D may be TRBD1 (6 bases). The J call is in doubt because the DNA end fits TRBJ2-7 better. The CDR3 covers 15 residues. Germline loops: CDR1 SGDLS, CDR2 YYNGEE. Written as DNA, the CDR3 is TGTGCCAGCAGCCCCACCCAGACAGGTCCCTACGAGCAGTACTTC. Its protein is CASSPTQTGPYEQYF.

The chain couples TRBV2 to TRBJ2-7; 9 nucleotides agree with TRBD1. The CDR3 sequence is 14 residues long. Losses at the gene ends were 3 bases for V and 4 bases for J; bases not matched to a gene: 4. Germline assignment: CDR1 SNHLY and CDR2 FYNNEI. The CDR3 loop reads CASSETGGGYEQYF. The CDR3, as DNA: TGTGCCAGCAGTGAGACAGGGGGGGGTTACGAGCAGTACTTC.

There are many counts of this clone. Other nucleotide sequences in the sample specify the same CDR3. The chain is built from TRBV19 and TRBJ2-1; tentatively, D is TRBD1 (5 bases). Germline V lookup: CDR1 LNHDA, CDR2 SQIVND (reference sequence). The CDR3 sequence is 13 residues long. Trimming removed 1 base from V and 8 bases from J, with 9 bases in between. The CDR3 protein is CASSIGQGDEQFF. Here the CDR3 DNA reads TGTGCCAGTAGTATAGGGCAGGGCGATGAGCAGTTCTTC.

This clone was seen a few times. This CDR3 reads CASSRQTANYGYTF. CDR3 nucleotides: TGTGCCAGCAGCAGACAGACAGCTAACTATGGCTACACCTTC. The chain uses TRBV6-6 and TRBJ1-2; TRBD1 is a possible D gene (5 bases). V lost 6 bases, J lost 0 bases, and 11 bases lay in between. The length of the CDR3 is 14 residues. Germline V lookup: CDR1 MNHNY, CDR2 SVGAGI (reference sequence).

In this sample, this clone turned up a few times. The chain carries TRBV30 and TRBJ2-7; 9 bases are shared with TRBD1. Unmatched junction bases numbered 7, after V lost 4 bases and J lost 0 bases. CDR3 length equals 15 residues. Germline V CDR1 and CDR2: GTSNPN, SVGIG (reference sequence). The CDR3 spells CAWTVGTGSSYEQYF. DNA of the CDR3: TGTGCCTGGACTGTTGGGACAGGGAGCTCCTACGAGCAGTACTTC.

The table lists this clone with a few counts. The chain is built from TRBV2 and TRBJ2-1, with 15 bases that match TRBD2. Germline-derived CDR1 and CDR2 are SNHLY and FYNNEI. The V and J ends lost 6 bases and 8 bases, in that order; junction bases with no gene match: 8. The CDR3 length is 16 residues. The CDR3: CASSPGLAGGIDEQFF. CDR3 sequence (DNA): TGTGCCAGCAGCCCGGGACTAGCGGGGGGTATCGATGAGCAGTTCTTC.

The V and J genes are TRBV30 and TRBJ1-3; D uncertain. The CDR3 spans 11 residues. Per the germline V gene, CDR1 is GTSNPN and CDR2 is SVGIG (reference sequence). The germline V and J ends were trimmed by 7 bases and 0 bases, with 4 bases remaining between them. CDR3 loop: CASDSGNTIYF. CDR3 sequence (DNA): TGTGCCTCAGACTCTGGAAACACCATATATTTT. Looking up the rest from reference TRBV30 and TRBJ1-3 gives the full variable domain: SQTIHQWPATLVQPVGSPLSLECTVEGTSNPNLYWYRQAAGRGLQLLFYSVGIGQISSEVPQNLSASRPQDRQFILSSKKLLLSDSGFYLCASDSGNTIYFGEGSWLTVV.

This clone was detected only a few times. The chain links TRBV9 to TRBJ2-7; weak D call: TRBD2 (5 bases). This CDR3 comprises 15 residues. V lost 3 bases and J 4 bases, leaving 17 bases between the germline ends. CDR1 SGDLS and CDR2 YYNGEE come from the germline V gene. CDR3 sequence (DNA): TGTGCCAGCAGCGAGGGAAGCGAGGGTCGGTACGAGCAGTACTTC. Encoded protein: CASSEGSEGRYEQYF.

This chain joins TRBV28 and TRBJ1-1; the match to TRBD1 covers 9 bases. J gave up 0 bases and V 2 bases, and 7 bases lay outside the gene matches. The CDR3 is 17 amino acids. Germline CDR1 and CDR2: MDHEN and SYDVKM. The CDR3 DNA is TGTGCCAGCAGTTTAGGGACAGGGAGGTTCATGAACACTGAAGCTTTCTTT. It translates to CASSLGTGRFMNTEAFF.

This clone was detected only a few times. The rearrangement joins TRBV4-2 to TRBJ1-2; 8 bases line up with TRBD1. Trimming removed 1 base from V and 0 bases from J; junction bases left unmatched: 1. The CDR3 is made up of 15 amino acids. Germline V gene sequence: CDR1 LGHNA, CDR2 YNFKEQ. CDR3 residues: CASSQVGQANYGYTF. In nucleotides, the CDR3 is TGTGCCAGCAGCCAAGTGGGACAGGCTAACTATGGCTACACCTTC.

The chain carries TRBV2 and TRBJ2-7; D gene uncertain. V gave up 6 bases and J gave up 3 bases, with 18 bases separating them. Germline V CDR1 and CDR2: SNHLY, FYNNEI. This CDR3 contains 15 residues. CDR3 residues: CASSARWAANYEQYF. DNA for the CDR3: TGTGCCAGCAGCGCCAGGTGGGCTGCTAACTACGAGCAGTACTTC.